This T cell receptor beta chain is from a study of monozygotic twins with inflammatory bowel disease. The study's findings and limits: It was in IBD patients that TCRbeta diversity (inverse Simpson) was lower than in healthy co-twins. In patient repertoires, differing immunosuppressive treatments may have added some variability.

The CDR3 totals 17 residues. Germline V CDR1 and CDR2: DFQATT, SNEGSKA (reference sequence). As for this clonotype: As yet, its antigen is unknown.

The study subjected TCRalpha and TCRbeta cDNA to two nested PCRs of approximately 16 and 9 cycles. TCRdb reprocessed the 5' RACE reads, keeping one entry per CDR3 protein, no DNA. The table counts about 380,000 distinct CDR3 sequences; just over 2.5% lies in the top ten. The receptor comes from a human donor with ulcerative colitis or Crohn's disease, or a healthy co-twin of an affected twin (not recorded which). Sequencing used blood. The rearrangement links TRBV20-1 to TRBJ1-6; TCRdb gives TRBD1 as the D gene, but with no DNA this cannot be confirmed. The CDR3 sequence: CSASLQGPPSYNSPLHF.